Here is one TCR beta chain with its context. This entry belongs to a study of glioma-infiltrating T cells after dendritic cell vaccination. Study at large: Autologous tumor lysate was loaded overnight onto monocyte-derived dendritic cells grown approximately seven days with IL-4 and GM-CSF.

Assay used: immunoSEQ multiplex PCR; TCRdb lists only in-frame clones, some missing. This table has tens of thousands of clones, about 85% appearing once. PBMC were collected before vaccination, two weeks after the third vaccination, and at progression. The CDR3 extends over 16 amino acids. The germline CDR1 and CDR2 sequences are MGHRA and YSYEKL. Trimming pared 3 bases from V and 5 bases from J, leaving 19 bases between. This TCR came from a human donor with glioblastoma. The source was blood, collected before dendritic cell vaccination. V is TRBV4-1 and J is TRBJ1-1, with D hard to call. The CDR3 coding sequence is TGCGCCAGCAGCCAGCAGCTCCCGAGGGTCGGGACTGAAGCTTTCTTT. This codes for CASSQQLPRVGTEAFF.